The table lists the clone carrying this T cell receptor (beta chain) with many counts. Its antigen is not known. Every donor was a Caucasian adult from Nashville, Tennessee. These data come from a study of shared clonotypes between healthy human individuals. CDR1 SGHNT and CDR2 YYREEE come from the germline V gene (reference sequence). There are 15 residues in the CDR3. The V segment lost 1 base and the J segment 8 bases; nucleotides outside the gene matches: 5. TCRdb's copy holds only in-frame clones and misses some; the assay was immunoSEQ multiplex PCR. This table has around 240,000 clones, approximately 65% appearing once. Study conclusions and caveats: Though the depth was large, rarefaction showed that sorted-subset sequencing was incomplete. A handful of donors showed sharing of approximately 5% of naive CD4 clonotypes. Richness estimates generally favored naive over memory subsets.

The sample comprised memory CD4+ T cells sorted from blood. Described subset: CD45RA-negative fraction. The rearrangement links TRBV5-4 to TRBJ2-1, with 11 bases lining up with TRBD2. This receptor was taken from a man aged 25 to 40 in good health. The CDR3 DNA is TGTGCCAGCAGCTTGACTAGCGGGAGTAGGGATGAGCAGTTCTTC. Its protein is CASSLTSGSRDEQFF.